This T cell receptor (beta chain) was found in a study of T cells in Graves' hyperthyroidism and ophthalmopathy. Study-wide results and limits: Blood held most thyroid clonotypes expanded above 0.001 frequency.

The sample holds a few counts of this clonotype. Antigen specificity is unknown. The V and J ends lost 5 bases and 3 bases respectively, with 9 bases between them. Germline loops: CDR1 LNHNV, CDR2 YYDKDF (reference sequence). This CDR3 comprises 13 residues. Researchers took RNA transcripts and amplified the TCR beta CDR3 regions from them. A first-round RT-PCR of the TCR CDR3 used the HTBI primer set. TCRdb reprocessed the multiplex PCR reads via MiXCR and lists one record per CDR3 protein. The data hold more than 350,000 distinct CDR3 sequences, with about 15% observed a single time. Lactation, pregnancy, other autoimmune disease or uncontrolled infection excluded patients. Diagnostic decisions used clinical symptoms, serum thyroxine and TRAb, thyroid ultrasound and orbital computed tomography.

The sample taken for sequencing was blood. V usage is TRBV15 and J usage is TRBJ2-3, with D uncertain. The TCR originated in a woman aged 55-69 years with Graves' ophthalmopathy. The CDR3 sequence is CATSAEATDTQYF. CDR3 bases: TGTGCCACCAGCGCCGAGGCAACAGATACGCAGTATTTT.